Sequencing of this TCR beta chain was carried out in a study of blood T cell repertoires in COVID-19. Study-wide context: Sites in the United States, Italy and Spain provided acute and convalescent COVID-19 samples. From T cells, B-cell-depleted T cells, or PBMCs came the material, which was cDNA or gDNA.

The CDR3 has 16 residues. Trimming removed 5 bases from V and 9 bases from J; junction bases left unmatched: 11. Germline-derived CDR1 and CDR2 are SGHTA and FQGNSA. The repertoire was sequenced with immunoSEQ multiplex PCR; TCRdb's copy has only in-frame clones and lacks some. Among 300,000 to 400,000 clones listed, 80% to 90% were seen once. Participant reports of clinical history set cohort assignment. The receptor was isolated from a middle-aged woman with acute COVID-19. Sample: PBMCs or T cells enriched from blood (not recorded which). The chain is built from TRBV7-2 and TRBJ2-1, with 12 bases lining up with TRBD2. CDR3 region: CASSPGASGGAVEQFF. The CDR3 DNA reads as TGTGCCAGCAGCCCAGGGGCTAGCGGGGGGGCCGTTGAGCAGTTCTTC.